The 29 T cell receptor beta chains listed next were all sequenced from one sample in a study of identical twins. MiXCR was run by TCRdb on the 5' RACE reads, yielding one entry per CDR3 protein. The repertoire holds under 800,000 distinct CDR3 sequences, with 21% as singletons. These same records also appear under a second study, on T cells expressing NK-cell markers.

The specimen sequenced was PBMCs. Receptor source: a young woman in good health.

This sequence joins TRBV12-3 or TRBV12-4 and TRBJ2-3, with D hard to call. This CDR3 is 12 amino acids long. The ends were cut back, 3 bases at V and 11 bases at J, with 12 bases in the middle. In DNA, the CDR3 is TGTGCCAGCAGTTTCAATCACTTGGGGCAGTATTTT. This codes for CASSFNHLGQYF.

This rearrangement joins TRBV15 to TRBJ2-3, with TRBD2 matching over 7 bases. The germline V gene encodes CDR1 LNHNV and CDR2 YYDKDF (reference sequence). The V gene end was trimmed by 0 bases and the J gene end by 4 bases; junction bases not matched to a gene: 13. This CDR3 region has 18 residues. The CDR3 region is CATSRDSRGLVTSDTQYF. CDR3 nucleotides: TGTGCCACCAGCAGAGATAGCAGAGGACTAGTGACTTCAGATACGCAGTATTTT.

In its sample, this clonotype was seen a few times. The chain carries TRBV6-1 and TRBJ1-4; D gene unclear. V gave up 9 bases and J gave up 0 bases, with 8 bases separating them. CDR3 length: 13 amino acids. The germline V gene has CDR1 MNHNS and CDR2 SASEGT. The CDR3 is CASTTTTNEKLFF. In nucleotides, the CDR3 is TGTGCCAGTACGACTACAACTAATGAAAAACTGTTTTTT.

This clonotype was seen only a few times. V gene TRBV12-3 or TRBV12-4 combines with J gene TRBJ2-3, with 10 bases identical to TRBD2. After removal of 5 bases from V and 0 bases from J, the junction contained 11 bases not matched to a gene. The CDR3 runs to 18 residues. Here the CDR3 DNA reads TGTGCCAGCAGTCCCCCCAAAGGACTAGCGGTTAGCACAGATACGCAGTATTTT. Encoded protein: CASSPPKGLAVSTDTQYF.

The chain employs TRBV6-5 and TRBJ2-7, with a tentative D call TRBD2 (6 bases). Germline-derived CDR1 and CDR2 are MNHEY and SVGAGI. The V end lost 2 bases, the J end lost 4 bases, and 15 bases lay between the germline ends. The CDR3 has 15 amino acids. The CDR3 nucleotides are TGTGCCAGCAGTTACCCCGGGACTCCCCCTTACGAGCAGTACTTC. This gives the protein CASSYPGTPPYEQYF.

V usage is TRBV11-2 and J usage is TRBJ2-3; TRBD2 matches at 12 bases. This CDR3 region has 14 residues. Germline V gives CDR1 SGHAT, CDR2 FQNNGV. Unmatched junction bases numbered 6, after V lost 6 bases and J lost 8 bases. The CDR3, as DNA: TGTGCCAGCAGTCTAGCGGGAGGGCGTGTTACGCAGTATTTT. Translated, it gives CASSLAGGRVTQYF.

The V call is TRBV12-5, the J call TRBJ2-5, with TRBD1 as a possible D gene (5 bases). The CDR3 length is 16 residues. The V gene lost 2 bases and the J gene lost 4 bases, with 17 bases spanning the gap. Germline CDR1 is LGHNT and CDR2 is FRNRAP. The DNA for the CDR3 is TGTGCTAGTGGTTTGTCCGACAGTCTAATCTTAGAGACCCAGTACTTC. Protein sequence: CASGLSDSLILETQYF.

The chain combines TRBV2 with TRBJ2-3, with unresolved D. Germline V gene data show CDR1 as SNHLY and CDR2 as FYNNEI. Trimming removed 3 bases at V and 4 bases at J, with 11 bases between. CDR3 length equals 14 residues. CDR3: CASSEWFGPDTQYF. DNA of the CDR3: TGTGCCAGCAGTGAGTGGTTTGGGCCAGATACGCAGTATTTT.

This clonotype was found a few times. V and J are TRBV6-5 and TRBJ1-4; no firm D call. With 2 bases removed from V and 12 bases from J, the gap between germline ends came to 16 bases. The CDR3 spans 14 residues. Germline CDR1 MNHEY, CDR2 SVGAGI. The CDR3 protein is CASSYRGLAGELFF. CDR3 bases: TGTGCCAGCAGTTACAGAGGGCTGGCCGGGGAACTGTTTTTT.

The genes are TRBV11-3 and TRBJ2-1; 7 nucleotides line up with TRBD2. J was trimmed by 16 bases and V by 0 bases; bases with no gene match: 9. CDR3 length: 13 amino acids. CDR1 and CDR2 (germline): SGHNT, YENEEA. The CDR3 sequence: CASSLDSETSPFF. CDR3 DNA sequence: TGTGCCAGCAGCTTAGATTCAGAGACTAGCCCCTTCTTC.

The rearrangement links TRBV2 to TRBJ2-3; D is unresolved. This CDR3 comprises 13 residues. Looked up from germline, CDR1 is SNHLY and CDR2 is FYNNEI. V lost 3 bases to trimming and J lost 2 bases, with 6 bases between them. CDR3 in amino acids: CASSEVLTDTQYF. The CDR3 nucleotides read TGTGCCAGCAGTGAGGTCCTCACAGATACGCAGTATTTT. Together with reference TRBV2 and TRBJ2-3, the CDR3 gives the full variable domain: EPEVTQTPSHQVTQMGQEVILRCVPISNHLYFYWYRQILGQKVEFLVSFYNNEISEKSEIFDDQFSVERPDGSNFTLKIRSTKLEDSAMYFCASSEVLTDTQYFGPGTRLTVL.

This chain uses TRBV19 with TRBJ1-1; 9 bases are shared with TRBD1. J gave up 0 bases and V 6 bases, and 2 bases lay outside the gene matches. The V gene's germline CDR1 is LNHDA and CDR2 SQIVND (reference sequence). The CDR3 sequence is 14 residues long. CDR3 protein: CASRRDRVNTEAFF. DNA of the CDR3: TGTGCCAGTAGGCGGGACAGGGTGAACACTGAAGCTTTCTTT.

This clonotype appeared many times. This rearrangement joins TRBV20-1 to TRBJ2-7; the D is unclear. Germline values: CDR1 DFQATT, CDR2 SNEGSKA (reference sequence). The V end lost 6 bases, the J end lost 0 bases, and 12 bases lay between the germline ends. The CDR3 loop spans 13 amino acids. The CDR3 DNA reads TGCAGTGCCATCCGAGACATCTCCTACGAGCAGTACTTC. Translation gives CSAIRDISYEQYF.

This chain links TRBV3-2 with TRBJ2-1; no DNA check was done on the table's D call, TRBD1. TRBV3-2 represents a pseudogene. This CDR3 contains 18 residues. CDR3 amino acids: CACCQDHRGRSSYNEQFF. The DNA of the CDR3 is TGTGCCTGCTGCCAGGACCACAGGGGGCGCAGCTCCTACAATGAGCAGTTCTTC.

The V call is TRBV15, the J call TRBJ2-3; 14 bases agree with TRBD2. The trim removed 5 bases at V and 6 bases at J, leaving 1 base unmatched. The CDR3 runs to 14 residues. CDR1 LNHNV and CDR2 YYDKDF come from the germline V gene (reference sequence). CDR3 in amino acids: CATSGTSGSDTQYF. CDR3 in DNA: TGTGCCACCAGCGGGACTAGCGGGAGTGATACGCAGTATTTT. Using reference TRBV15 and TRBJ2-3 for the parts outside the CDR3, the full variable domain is DAMVIQNPRYQVTQFGKPVTLSCSQTLNHNVMYWYQQKSSQAPKLLFHYYDKDFNNEADTPDNFQSRRPNTSFCFLDIRSPGLGDTAMYLCATSGTSGSDTQYFGPGTRLTVL.

The chain's CDR3 is CASSLGQGNPQHF. In nucleotides, the CDR3 is TGCGCCAGCAGCTTGGGCCAGGGAAATCCCCAGCATTTT. The V gene is TRBV5-1, the J gene TRBJ1-5; TRBD1 is a possible D gene (5 bases). The CDR3 is made up of 13 amino acids. V dropped 0 bases and J dropped 10 bases, with 11 bases sitting between them. Germline assignment: CDR1 SGHRS and CDR2 YFSETQ.

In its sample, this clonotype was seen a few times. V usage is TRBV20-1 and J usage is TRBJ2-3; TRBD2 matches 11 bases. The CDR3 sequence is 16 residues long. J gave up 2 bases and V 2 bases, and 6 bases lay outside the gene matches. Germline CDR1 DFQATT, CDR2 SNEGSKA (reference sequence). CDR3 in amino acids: CSARWLAGGPTDTQYF. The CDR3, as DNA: TGCAGTGCTAGATGGCTAGCGGGGGGACCCACAGATACGCAGTATTTT.

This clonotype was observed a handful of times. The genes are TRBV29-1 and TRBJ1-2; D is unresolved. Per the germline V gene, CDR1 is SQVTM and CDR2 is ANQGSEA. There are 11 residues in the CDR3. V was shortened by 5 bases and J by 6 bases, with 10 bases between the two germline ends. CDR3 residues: CSVLKGDGYTF. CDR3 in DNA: TGCAGCGTTCTTAAGGGTGATGGCTACACCTTC.

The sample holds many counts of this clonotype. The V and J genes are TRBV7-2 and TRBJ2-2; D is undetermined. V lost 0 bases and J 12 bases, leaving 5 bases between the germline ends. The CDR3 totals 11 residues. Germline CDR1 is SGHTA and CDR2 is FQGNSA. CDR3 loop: CASSLAVKLFF. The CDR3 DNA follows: TGTGCCAGCAGCTTAGCGGTTAAGCTGTTTTTT.

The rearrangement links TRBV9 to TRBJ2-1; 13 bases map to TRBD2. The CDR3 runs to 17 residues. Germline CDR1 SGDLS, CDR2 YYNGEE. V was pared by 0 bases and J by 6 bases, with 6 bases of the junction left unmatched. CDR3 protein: CASSVVGTSGKVNEQFF. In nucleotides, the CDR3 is TGTGCCAGCAGCGTAGTTGGGACTAGCGGGAAAGTCAATGAGCAGTTCTTC.

The CDR3 sequence: CASSQSVAGNTIYF. The CDR3 DNA sequence: TGCGCCAGCAGCCAGTCAGTGGCTGGAAACACCATATATTTT. The chain has TRBV4-1 and TRBJ1-3; the D is unclear. This CDR3 comprises 14 residues. Germline CDR1 is MGHRA and CDR2 is YSYEKL. Trimming removed 3 bases at V and 2 bases at J, with 8 bases between.

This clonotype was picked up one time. CDR3 DNA sequence: TGTGCCAGCAGCTTGGCCGGGGGGAAACAAGAGACCCAGTACTTC. It is translated as CASSLAGGKQETQYF. The chain joins TRBV5-4 to TRBJ2-5, with 7 bases matching TRBD2. Germline CDR1 reads SGHNT; CDR2 reads YYREEE (reference sequence). The CDR3 runs 15 residues. The V segment lost 0 bases and the J segment 2 bases; nucleotides outside the gene matches: 4.

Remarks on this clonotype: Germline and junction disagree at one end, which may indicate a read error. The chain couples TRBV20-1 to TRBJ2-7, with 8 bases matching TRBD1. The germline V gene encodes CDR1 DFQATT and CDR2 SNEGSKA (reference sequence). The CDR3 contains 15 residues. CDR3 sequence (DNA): TGCAGTGCTAGAGATGGGGTGGTTGGCAGGGGGCGAATCCTATTC. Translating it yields CSARDGVVGRGRILF.

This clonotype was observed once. Here the CDR3 DNA reads TGCGCCAGCAGCTACCCCGGGAAGTCCTACGAGCAGTACTTC. As protein: CASSYPGKSYEQYF. The J gene is TRBJ2-7, the V gene TRBV5-1; D may be TRBD2 (5 bases). In germline, CDR1 is SGHRS, CDR2 YFSETQ. This CDR3 spans 14 amino acids. V was trimmed by 3 bases and J by 1 base, leaving 11 bases between them. Drawing the rest from reference TRBV5-1 and TRBJ2-7, the complete variable domain is KAGVTQTPRYLIKTRGQQVTLSCSPISGHRSVSWYQQTPGQGLQFLFEYFSETQRNKGNFPGRFSGRQFSNSRSEMNVSTLELGDSALYLCASSYPGKSYEQYFGPGTRLTVT.

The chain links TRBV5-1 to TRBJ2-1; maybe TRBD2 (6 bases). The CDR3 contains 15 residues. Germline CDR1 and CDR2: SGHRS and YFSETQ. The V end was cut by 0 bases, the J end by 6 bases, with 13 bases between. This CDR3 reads CASSLVPSAVNEQFF. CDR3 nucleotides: TGCGCCAGCAGCTTGGTACCTAGCGCGGTCAATGAGCAGTTCTTC.

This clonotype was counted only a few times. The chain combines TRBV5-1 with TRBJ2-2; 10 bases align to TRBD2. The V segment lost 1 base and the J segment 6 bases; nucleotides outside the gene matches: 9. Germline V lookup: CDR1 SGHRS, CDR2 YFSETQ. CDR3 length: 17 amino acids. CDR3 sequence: CASSLTPSGGFSGELFF. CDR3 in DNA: TGCGCCAGCAGCTTGACCCCTAGCGGGGGTTTTTCCGGGGAGCTGTTTTTT.

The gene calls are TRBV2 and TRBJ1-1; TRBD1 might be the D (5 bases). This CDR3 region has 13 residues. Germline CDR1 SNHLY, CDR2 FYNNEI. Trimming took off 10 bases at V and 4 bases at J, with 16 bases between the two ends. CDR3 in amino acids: CATHWDLATEAFF. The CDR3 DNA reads TGTGCCACCCACTGGGACCTCGCCACTGAAGCTTTCTTT.

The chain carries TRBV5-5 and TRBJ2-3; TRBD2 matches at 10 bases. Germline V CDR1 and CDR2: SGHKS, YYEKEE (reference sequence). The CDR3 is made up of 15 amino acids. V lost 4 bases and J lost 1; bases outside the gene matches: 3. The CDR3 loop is CASSGGTSGTDTQYF. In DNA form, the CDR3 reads TGTGCCAGCAGCGGAGGGACTAGCGGCACAGATACGCAGTATTTT. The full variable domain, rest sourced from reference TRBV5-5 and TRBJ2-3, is DAGVTQSPTHLIKTRGQQVTLRCSPISGHKSVSWYQQVLGQGPQFIFQYYEKEERGRGNFPDRFSARQFPNYSSELNVNALLLGDSALYLCASSGGTSGTDTQYFGPGTRLTVL.

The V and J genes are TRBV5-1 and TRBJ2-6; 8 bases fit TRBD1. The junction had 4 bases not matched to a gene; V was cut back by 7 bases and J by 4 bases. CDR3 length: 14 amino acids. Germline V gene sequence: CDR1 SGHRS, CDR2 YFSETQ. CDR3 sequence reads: CASEDRAGANVLTF. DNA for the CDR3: TGCGCCAGCGAGGACAGGGCAGGGGCCAACGTCCTGACTTTC.